The 12 T cell receptor beta chains listed next were all sequenced from one sample in a study of regulatory T cells in long-lasting Graves disease. HTBI primers from iRepertoire and Arm-PCR of CDR3 regions yielded the TCR beta libraries. TCRdb re-derived calls from the multiplex PCR reads in MiXCR, one entry per CDR3 protein. The table lists 500,000 or so distinct CDR3 sequences, roughly 15% of them singletons. Time point meaning: newly diagnosed GD, antithyroid drugs for less than 3 months. PBMC RNA was the source of the TCR library. The sample was also reused in another study, on T cells in Graves' hyperthyroidism and ophthalmopathy.

Sequenced here: peripheral blood mononuclear cells (PBMCs), sampled at new diagnosis, from a patient treated with antithyroid drugs. The source of these receptors is a man in his forties with Graves disease.

This clonotype was seen many times. The rearrangement links TRBV11-2 to TRBJ1-4; maybe TRBD1 (5 bases). Germline V gives CDR1 SGHAT, CDR2 FQNNGV. Trimming pared 5 bases from V and 4 bases from J, leaving 14 bases between. The CDR3 runs 15 residues. The CDR3 DNA sequence: TGTGCCAGCAGCGCCTCGGGACGGATTAATGAAAAACTGTTTTTT. Translation: CASSASGRINEKLFF.

The rearrangement uses TRBV7-8 and TRBJ1-5; the D gene is possibly TRBD1 (6 bases). CDR3 length: 15 residues. Germline assignment: CDR1 SGHVS and CDR2 FQNEAQ. The V end was cut by 5 bases, the J end by 2 bases, with 13 bases between. The CDR3 is CASSVQGHRNQPQHF. The CDR3 DNA follows: TGTGCCAGCAGCGTACAGGGCCATCGCAATCAGCCCCAGCATTTT.

This chain connects TRBV11-2 to TRBJ2-2; TRBD2 matches 10 bases. After removal of 3 bases from V and 5 bases from J, the junction contained 12 bases not matched to a gene. The length of the CDR3 is 18 residues. Germline-derived CDR1 and CDR2 are SGHAT and FQNNGV. CDR3 amino acids: CASSFYASGSSGTGELFF. The CDR3 nucleotides read TGTGCCAGCAGCTTTTATGCTAGCGGGAGTTCGGGGACCGGGGAGCTGTTTTTT.

A remark on this clonotype: With a much larger clone just one base away, this may be a read error. V usage is TRBV30 and J usage is TRBJ1-1; D may be TRBD1 (5 bases). The CDR3 length is 14 residues. V lost 1 base and J lost 1, with 10 bases in between. Germline V gene sequence: CDR1 GTSNPN, CDR2 SVGIG (reference sequence). The CDR3 here is CAWSGLRGNTEAFF. CDR3 nucleotides: TGTGCCTGGAGTGGCTTAAGGGGGAACACTGAAGCTTTCTTT.

There are many counts of this clonotype. The V gene is TRBV2, the J gene TRBJ2-5; weak D call: TRBD1 (6 bases). The CDR3 sequence is 14 residues long. V shed 0 bases and J shed 7 bases, with 12 bases lying between them. CDR1 is SNHLY and CDR2 is FYNNEI in the germline V gene. The CDR3 reads CASSEARGSATQYF. In DNA form, the CDR3 reads TGTGCCAGCAGTGAAGCAAGGGGGAGTGCGACCCAGTACTTC.

This chain connects TRBV5-1 to TRBJ2-4; 11 bases align to TRBD1. V gave up 3 bases and J gave up 10 bases; unmatched junction bases: 6. From germline, CDR1 is SGHRS and CDR2 YFSETQ. This CDR3 comprises 14 residues. This chain's CDR3 is CASSSGQGAQIQYF. CDR3 in DNA: TGCGCCAGCAGCTCAGGACAGGGGGCGCAGATTCAGTACTTC. The whole variable domain, remainder taken from reference TRBV5-1 and TRBJ2-4, is KAGVTQTPRYLIKTRGQQVTLSCSPISGHRSVSWYQQTPGQGLQFLFEYFSETQRNKGNFPGRFSGRQFSNSRSEMNVSTLELGDSALYLCASSSGQGAQIQYFGAGTRLSVL.

This clonotype was observed at least ten times. The gene calls are TRBV4-2 and TRBJ2-1; TRBD2 matches at 7 bases. Trimming removed 1 base from V and 8 bases from J; junction bases left unmatched: 2. Germline values: CDR1 LGHNA, CDR2 YNFKEQ. The CDR3 is 13 residues long. In DNA, the CDR3 is TGTGCCAGCAGCCAAGCTCTAGCGGATGAGCAGTTCTTC. Its translation: CASSQALADEQFF.

This clonotype came up a few times. The chain uses TRBV10-3 and TRBJ2-1; 7 bases agree with TRBD1. The V and J ends lost 8 bases and 4 bases, in that order; junction bases with no gene match: 11. The CDR3 totals 15 residues. Germline CDR1 and CDR2: ENHRY and SYGVKD. CDR3 residues: CAIGGRDRAYNEQFF. The CDR3 DNA is TGTGCCATCGGGGGCCGAGACAGGGCATACAATGAGCAGTTCTTC.

The V call is TRBV6-9, the J call TRBJ2-6, with D perhaps matching TRBD2 (6 bases). This CDR3 has 15 amino acids. Germline V gene sequence: CDR1 MNHGY, CDR2 SVAAGI. Trimming took off 11 bases at V and 1 base at J, with 15 bases between the two ends. Here the CDR3 reads CASIYGGSGANVLTF. The CDR3, as DNA: TGTGCCTCCATATACGGGGGTTCTGGGGCCAACGTCCTGACTTTC.

This clonotype was seen many times. This chain joins TRBV2 and TRBJ2-1, with 7 bases matching TRBD1. The trim removed 4 bases at V and 7 bases at J, leaving 4 bases unmatched. This CDR3 spans 13 amino acids. In germline, CDR1 is SNHLY, CDR2 FYNNEI. In nucleotides, the CDR3 is TGTGCCAGCAGTGCGACGACAGGGAATGAGCAGTTCTTC. It yields the protein CASSATTGNEQFF.

The sample holds a few counts of this clonotype. CDR3 loop: CASSQANRLQSYEQYF. The CDR3 DNA reads as TGTGCCAGCAGCCAAGCTAACAGGCTCCAATCCTACGAGCAGTACTTC. The chain uses TRBV3-1 and TRBJ2-7; the D gene is possibly TRBD1 (5 bases). Looked up from germline, CDR1 is LGHDT and CDR2 is YNNKEL (reference sequence). Trimming cost V 1 base and J 1 base, with 14 bases left between them. The CDR3 loop spans 16 amino acids.

This clonotype has just a few counts. This chain connects TRBV29-1 to TRBJ2-5, with D possibly TRBD1 on 5 matching bases. Germline V gene lookup returns CDR1 SQVTM and CDR2 ANQGSEA. The CDR3 covers 12 residues. The V gene lost 5 bases and the J gene lost 4 bases, with 11 bases spanning the gap. The CDR3 DNA follows: TGCAGCGTTTCCCAAGGGGCAGAGACCCAGTACTTC. It is translated as CSVSQGAETQYF.